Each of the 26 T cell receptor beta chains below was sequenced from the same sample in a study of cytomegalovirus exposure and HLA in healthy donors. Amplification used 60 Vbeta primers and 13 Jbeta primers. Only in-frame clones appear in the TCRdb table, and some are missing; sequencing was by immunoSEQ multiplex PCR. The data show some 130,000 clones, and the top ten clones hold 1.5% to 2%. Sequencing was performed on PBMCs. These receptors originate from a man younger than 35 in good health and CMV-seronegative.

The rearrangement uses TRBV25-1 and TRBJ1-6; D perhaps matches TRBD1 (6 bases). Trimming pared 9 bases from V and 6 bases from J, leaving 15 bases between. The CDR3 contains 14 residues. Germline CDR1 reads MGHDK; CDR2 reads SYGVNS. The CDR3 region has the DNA TGTGCCAGTAGTCACAGGGACCCTAATTCACCCCTCCACTTT. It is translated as CASSHRDPNSPLHF.

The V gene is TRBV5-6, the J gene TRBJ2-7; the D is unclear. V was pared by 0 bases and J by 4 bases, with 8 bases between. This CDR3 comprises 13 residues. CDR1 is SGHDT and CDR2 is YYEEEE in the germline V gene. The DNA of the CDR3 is TGTGCCAGCAGCTTGGCCCTCGGGTACGAGCAGTACTTC. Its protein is CASSLALGYEQYF.

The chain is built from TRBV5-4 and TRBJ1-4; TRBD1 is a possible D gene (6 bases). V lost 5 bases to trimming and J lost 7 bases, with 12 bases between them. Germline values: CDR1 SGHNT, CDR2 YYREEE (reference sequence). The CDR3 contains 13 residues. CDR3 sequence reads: CASSLQGSEKLFF. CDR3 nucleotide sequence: TGTGCCAGCAGTCTACAGGGTTCTGAAAAACTGTTTTTT.

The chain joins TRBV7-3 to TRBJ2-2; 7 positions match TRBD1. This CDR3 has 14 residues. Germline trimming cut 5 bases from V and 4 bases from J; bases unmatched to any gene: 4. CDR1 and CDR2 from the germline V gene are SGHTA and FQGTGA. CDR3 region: CASSPGQTTGELFF. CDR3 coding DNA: TGTGCCAGCAGCCCGGGACAGACCACCGGGGAGCTGTTTTTT.

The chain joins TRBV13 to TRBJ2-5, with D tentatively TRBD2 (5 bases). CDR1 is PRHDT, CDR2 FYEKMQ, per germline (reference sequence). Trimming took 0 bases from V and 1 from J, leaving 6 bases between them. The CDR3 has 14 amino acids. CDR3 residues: CASSLGTIQETQYF. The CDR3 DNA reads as TGTGCCAGCAGCTTAGGGACTATCCAAGAGACCCAGTACTTC.

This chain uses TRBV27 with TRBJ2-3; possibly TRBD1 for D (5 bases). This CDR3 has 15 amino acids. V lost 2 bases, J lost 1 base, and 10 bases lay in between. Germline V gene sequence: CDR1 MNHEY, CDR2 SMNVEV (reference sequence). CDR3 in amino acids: CASSLEQGGTDTQYF. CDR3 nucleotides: TGTGCCAGCAGTTTAGAGCAGGGTGGCACAGATACGCAGTATTTT.

The CDR3 loop is CASSNGRTGPSYGYTF. The CDR3 region has the DNA TGTGCCAGTAGTAATGGGAGGACAGGCCCCTCCTATGGCTACACCTTC. The rearrangement joins TRBV19 to TRBJ1-2; TRBD1 aligns across 7 bases. With V trimmed by 4 bases and J by 4 bases, 12 bases remained unmatched. This CDR3 contains 16 residues. Germline CDR1 is LNHDA and CDR2 is SQIVND (reference sequence). Using reference TRBV19 and TRBJ1-2 for the parts outside the CDR3, the full variable domain is DGGITQSPKYLFRKEGQNVTLSCEQNLNHDAMYWYRQDPGQGLRLIYYSQIVNDFQKGDIAEGYSVSREKKESFPLTVTSAQKNPTAFYLCASSNGRTGPSYGYTFGSGTRLTVV.

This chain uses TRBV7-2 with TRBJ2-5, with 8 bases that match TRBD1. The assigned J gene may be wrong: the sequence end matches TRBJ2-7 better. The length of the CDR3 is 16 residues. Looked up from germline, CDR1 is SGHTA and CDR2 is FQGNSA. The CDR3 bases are TGTGCCAGCAGCTTGGACAGGGTTAAGATCGCCGGCGAGCAGTACTTC. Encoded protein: CASSLDRVKIAGEQYF.

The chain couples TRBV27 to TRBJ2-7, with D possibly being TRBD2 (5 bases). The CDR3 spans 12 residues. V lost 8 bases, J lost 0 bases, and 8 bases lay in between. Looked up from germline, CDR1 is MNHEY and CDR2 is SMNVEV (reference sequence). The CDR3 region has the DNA TGTGCCAGCGGGCGGGTCTCCTACGAGCAGTACTTC. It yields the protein CASGRVSYEQYF.

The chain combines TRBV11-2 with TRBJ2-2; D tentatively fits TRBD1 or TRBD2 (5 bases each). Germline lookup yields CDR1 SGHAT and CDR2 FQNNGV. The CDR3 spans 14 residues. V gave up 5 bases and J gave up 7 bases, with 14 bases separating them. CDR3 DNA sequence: TGTGCCAGCAGCCTAGCCTCAGGGTTCGGGGAGCTGTTTTTT. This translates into CASSLASGFGELFF.

The CDR3 DNA is TGCGCCAGCAGCCAAACTAACAGGGGCACGGGAAACACCATATATTTT. This sequence encodes CASSQTNRGTGNTIYF. This sequence joins TRBV4-3 and TRBJ1-3; 7 bases match TRBD1. Germline trimming cut 2 bases from V and 4 bases from J; bases unmatched to any gene: 8. The V gene's germline CDR1 is LGHNA and CDR2 YSLEER. The CDR3 runs to 16 residues.

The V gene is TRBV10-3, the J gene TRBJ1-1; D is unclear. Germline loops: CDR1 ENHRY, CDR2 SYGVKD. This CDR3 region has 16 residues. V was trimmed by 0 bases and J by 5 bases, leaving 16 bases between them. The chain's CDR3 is CAISESTGREKTEAFF. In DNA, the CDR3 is TGTGCCATCAGTGAGTCCACGGGGAGGGAAAAGACTGAAGCTTTCTTT.

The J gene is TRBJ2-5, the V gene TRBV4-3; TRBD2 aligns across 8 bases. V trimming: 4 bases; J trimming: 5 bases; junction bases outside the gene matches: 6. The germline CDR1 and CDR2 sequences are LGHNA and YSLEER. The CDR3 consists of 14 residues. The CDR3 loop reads CASSPTGGVETQYF. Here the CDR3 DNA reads TGCGCCAGCAGCCCGACGGGGGGGGTTGAGACCCAGTACTTC.

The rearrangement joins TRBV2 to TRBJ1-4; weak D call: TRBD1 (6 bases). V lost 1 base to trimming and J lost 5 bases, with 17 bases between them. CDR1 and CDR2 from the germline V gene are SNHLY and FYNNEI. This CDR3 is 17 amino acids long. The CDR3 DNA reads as TGTGCCAGCAGTGAAGGGGCCCAGGGGTGGGGAAATGAAAAACTGTTTTTT. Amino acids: CASSEGAQGWGNEKLFF.

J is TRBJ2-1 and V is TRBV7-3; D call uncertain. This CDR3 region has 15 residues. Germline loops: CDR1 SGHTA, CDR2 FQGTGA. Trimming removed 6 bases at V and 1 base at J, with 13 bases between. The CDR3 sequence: CASSLGSASYNEQFF. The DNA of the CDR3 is TGTGCCAGCAGTCTGGGCTCCGCGTCCTACAATGAGCAGTTCTTC.

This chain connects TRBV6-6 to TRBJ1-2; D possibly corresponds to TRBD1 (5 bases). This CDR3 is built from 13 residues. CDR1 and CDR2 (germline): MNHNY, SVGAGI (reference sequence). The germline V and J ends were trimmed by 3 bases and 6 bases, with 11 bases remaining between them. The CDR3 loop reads CASSYRGEDGYTF. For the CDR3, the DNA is TGTGCCAGCAGTTATAGAGGGGAGGATGGCTACACCTTC.

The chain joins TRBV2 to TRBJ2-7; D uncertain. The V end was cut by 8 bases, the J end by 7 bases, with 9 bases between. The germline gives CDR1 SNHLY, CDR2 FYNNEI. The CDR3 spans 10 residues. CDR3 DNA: TGTGCCAGCGGTCCGGTTGAGCAGTACTTC. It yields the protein CASGPVEQYF.

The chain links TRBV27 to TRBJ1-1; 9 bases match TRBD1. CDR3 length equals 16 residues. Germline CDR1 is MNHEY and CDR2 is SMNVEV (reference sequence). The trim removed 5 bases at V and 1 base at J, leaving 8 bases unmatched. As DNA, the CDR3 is TGTGCCAGCAGTCCGGGGACAGGGAGCAGGAACACTGAAGCTTTCTTT. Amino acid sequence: CASSPGTGSRNTEAFF.

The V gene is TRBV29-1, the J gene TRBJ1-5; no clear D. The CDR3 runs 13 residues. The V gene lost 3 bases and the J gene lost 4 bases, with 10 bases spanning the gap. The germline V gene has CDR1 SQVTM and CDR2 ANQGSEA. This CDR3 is CSVELSPNQPQHF. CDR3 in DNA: TGCAGCGTTGAGCTATCCCCAAATCAGCCCCAGCATTTT.

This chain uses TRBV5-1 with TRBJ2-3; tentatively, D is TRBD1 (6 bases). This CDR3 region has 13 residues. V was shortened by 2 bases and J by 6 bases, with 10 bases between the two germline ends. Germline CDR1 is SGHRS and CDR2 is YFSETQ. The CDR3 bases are TGCGCCAGCAGCTTTCCAGGGGTCGATACGCAGTATTTT. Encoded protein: CASSFPGVDTQYF.

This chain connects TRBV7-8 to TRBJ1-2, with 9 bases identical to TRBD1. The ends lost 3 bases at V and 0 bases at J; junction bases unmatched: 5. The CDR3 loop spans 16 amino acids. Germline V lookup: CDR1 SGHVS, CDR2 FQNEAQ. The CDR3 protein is CASSFGQGPTNYGYTF. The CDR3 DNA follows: TGTGCCAGCAGCTTCGGACAGGGGCCAACTAACTATGGCTACACCTTC.

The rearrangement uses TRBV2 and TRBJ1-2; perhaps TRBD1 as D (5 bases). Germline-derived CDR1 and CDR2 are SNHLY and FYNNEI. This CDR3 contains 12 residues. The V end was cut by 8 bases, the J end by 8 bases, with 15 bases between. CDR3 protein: CASQGQVGGYTF. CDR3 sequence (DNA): TGTGCCAGCCAGGGTCAGGTCGGCGGCTACACCTTC.

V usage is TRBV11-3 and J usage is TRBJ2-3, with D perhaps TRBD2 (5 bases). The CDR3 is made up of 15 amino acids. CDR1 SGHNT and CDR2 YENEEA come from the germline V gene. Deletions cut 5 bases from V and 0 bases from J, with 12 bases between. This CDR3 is CASSPWTLSTDTQYF. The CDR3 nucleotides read TGTGCCAGCAGCCCGTGGACTCTTAGCACAGATACGCAGTATTTT.

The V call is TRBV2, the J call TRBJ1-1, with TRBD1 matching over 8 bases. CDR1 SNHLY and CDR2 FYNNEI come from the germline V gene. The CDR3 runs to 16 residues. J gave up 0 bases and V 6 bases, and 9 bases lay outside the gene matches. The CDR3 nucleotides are TGTGCCAGCAGCTCTGACAGGGGACCAATGAACACTGAAGCTTTCTTT. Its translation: CASSSDRGPMNTEAFF.

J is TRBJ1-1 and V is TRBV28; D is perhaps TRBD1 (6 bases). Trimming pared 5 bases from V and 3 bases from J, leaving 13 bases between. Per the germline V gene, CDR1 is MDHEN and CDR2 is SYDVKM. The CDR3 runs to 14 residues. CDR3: CASSAKSGDTEAFF. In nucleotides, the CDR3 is TGTGCCAGCAGTGCGAAATCAGGGGACACTGAAGCTTTCTTT. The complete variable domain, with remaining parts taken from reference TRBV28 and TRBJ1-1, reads DVKVTQSSRYLVKRTGEKVFLECVQDMDHENMFWYRQDPGLGLRLIYFSYDVKMKEKGDIPEGYSVSREKKERFSLILESASTNQTSMYLCASSAKSGDTEAFFGQGTRLTVV.

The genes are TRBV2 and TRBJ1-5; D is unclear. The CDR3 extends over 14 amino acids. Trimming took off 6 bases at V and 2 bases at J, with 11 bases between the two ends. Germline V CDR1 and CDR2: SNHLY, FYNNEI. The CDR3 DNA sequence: TGTGCCAGCAGCCCTGTGAGGGGCAATCAGCCCCAGCATTTT. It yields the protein CASSPVRGNQPQHF.